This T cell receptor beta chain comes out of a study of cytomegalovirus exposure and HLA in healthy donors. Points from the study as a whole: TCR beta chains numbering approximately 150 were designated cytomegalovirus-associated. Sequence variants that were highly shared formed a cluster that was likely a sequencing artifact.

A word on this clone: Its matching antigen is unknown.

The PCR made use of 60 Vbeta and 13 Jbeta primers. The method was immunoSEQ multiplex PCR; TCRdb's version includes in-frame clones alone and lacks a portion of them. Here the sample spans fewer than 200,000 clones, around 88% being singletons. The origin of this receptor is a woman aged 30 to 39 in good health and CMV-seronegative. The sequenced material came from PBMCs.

CDR3 region: CASSPGRGRTNYGYTF. The CDR3 DNA is TGTGCCAGCAGTCCGGGGAGGGGCAGAACCAACTATGGCTACACCTTC. The rearrangement joins TRBV28 to TRBJ1-2, with a possible D match to TRBD1 (5 bases). CDR1 MDHEN and CDR2 SYDVKM come from the germline V gene. The CDR3 sequence is 16 residues long. Deletions cut 5 bases from V and 2 bases from J, with 18 bases between.